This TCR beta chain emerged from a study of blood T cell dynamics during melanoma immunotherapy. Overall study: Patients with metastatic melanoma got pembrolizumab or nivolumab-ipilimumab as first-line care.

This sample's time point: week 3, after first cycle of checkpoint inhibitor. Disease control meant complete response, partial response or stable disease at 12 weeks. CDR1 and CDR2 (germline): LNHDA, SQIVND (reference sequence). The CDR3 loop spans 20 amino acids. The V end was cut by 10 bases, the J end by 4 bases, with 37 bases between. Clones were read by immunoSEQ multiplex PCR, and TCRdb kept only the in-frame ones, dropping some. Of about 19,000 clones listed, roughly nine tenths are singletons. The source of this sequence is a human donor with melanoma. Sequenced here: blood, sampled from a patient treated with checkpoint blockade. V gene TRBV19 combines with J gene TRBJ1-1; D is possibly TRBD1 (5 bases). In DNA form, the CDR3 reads TGTGCCACTTCAAAGGCCTTCTGGGGGGAGGGAATCGGGTCGAGCACTGAAGCTTTCTTT. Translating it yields CATSKAFWGEGIGSSTEAFF.